Listed below are T cell receptor beta chains from one sample, sequenced in a study of tumor and adjacent non-tumor tissue in lung cancer. TCRdb fed the multiplex PCR reads into MiXCR, producing one record per CDR3 protein. Of 50,000 to 60,000 distinct CDR3 sequences listed, about 80% are singletons. The material sequenced was distant non-tumor lung tissue. These receptors were collected from a woman between 55 and 75 years old with non-small cell lung cancer. CDR3s include the opening cysteine and the closing phenylalanine or tryptophan. D genes are given only for firm matches. Rows may omit the clone size; those that give it use once, few, many or a size class.

v_call	clone_size	j_call	d_call	cdr3_nt	cdr3_aa
TRBV7-9	-	TRBJ2-3	-	TGTGCCAACAGCCGGGTGGGGGGCAATCAGCCCCAGTATTTT	CANSRVGGNQPQYF
TRBV20-1	once	TRBJ2-1	-	TGCAGTGCTAGAGAGGGTCATGGGGAGGCGTACAATGAGCAGTTCTTC	CSAREGHGEAYNEQFF
TRBV11-3	-	TRBJ1-1	-	TGTACCAGCAGGTCGGAGGGTAACACTGAAGCTTTCTTT	CTSRSEGNTEAFF
TRBV5-6	-	TRBJ1-2	TRBD1	TGTGTCAACAGCCCGTTGGACGGACAGGGCGACTATGGCTACACCTTC	CVNSPLDGQGDYGYTF
TRBV4-2	-	TRBJ2-2	TRBD2	TGTGCCAGCAGCCCAAGCGGGACTAGCGGAAACACCGGGGAGCTGTTTTTT	CASSPSGTSGNTGELFF
TRBV4-3	-	TRBJ1-2	TRBD1	TGCGTCAGCATCCAAAGGACAGGGAATGGCTACACCTTC	CVSIQRTGNGYTF
TRBV6-1	-	TRBJ2-4	TRBD1	TGTGCCATGAGTGACCCGGGACAGTCAGCCAAAAACATTCAGTACTTC	CAMSDPGQSAKNIQYF
TRBV29-1	-	TRBJ1-2	TRBD1	TGCAGCGTTCCAGGACAGGGGGACTATGACTACACCTTC	CSVPGQGDYDYTF
TRBV5-1	-	TRBJ2-7	-	TGCGCCAGCAGCTTGCAGAGGGCAGGGGAAGAGCAGTACTTC	CASSLQRAGEEQYF
TRBV11-2	-	TRBJ2-5	-	TGTGCCAGCAGTCAACAGGGCTGTCAAGAGACCCAGTACTTC	CASSQQGCQETQYF